This T cell receptor beta chain was recorded in a study of OX40 agonist ivuxolimab in advanced cancers. The protocol was immunoSEQ multiplex PCR, while the TCRdb copy is restricted to in-frame clones and leaves out a portion. The sample has some 50,000 clones, about 87% seen once; the top ten hold approximately 1.8%. As concerns this clone: Its specificity is not known.

Study results and caveats: In CD8+ T cells, expanded clones were on average more numerous than in CD4+.

The germline V gene has CDR1 LNHDA and CDR2 SQIVND (reference sequence). V lost 5 bases, J lost 2 bases, and 5 bases stayed unmatched. CDR3 length equals 15 residues. The input for sequencing was CD4+ or CD8+ T cells sorted from blood, taken in a trial of the OX40 agonist ivuxolimab. The sequence was collected from an adult with an advanced solid tumor such as melanoma, head and neck, liver or kidney cancer. The gene calls are TRBV19 and TRBJ1-5; TRBD1 agrees at 8 bases. The CDR3 nucleotides read TGTGCCAGTAGTGTGGACAGGGTGGGCAATCAGCCCCAGCATTTT. Its translation is CASSVDRVGNQPQHF. The entire variable domain, with the rest obtained from reference TRBV19 and TRBJ1-5, is as follows: DGGITQSPKYLFRKEGQNVTLSCEQNLNHDAMYWYRQDPGQGLRLIYYSQIVNDFQKGDIAEGYSVSREKKESFPLTVTSAQKNPTAFYLCASSVDRVGNQPQHFGDGTRLSIL.